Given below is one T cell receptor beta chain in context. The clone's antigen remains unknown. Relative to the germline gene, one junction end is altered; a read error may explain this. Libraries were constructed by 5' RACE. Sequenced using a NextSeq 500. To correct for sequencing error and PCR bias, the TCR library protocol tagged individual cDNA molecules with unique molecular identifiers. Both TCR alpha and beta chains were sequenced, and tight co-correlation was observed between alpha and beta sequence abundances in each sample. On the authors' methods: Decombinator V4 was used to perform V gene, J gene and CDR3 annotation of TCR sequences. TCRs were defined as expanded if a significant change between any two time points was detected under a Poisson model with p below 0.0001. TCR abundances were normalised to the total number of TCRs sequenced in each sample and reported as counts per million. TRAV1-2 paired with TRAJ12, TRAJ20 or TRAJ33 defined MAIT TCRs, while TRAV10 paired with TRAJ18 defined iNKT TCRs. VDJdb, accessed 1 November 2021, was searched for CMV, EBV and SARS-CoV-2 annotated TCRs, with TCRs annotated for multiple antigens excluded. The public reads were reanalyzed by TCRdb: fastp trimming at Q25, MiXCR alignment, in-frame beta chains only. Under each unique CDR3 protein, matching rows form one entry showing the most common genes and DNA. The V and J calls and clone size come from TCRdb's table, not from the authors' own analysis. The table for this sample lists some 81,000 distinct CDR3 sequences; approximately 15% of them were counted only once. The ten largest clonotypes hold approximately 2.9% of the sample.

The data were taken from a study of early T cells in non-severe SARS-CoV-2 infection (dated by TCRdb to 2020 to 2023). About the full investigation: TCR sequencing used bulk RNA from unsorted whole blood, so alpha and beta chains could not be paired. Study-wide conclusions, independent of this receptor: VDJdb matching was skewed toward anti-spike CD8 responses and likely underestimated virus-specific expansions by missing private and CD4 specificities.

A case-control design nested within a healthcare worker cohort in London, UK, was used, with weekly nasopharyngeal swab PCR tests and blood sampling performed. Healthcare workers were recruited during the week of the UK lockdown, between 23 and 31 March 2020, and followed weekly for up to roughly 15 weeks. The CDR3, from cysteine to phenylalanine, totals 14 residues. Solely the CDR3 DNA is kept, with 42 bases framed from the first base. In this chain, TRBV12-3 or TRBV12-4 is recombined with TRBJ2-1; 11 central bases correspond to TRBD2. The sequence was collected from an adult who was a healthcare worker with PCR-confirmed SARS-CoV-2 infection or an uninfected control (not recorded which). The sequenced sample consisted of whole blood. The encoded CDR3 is CASSLAGGRNEQFF. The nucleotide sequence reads TGTGCCAGCAGTCTAGCGGGGGGTCGAAATGAGCAGTTCTTC.